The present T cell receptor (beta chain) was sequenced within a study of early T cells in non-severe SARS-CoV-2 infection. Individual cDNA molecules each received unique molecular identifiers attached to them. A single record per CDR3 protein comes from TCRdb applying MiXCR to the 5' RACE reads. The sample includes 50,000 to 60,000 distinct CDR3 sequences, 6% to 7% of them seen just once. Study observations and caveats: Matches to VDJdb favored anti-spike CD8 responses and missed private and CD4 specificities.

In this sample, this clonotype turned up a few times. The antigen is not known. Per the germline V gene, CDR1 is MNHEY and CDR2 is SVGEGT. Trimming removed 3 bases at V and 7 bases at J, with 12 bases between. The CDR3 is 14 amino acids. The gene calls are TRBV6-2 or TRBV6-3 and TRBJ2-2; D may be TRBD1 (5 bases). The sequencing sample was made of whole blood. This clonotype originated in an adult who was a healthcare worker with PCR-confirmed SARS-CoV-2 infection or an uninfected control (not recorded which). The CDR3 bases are TGTGCCAGCAGTTATCAGGGTCAGAGCGGGGAGCTGTTTTTT. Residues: CASSYQGQSGELFF.